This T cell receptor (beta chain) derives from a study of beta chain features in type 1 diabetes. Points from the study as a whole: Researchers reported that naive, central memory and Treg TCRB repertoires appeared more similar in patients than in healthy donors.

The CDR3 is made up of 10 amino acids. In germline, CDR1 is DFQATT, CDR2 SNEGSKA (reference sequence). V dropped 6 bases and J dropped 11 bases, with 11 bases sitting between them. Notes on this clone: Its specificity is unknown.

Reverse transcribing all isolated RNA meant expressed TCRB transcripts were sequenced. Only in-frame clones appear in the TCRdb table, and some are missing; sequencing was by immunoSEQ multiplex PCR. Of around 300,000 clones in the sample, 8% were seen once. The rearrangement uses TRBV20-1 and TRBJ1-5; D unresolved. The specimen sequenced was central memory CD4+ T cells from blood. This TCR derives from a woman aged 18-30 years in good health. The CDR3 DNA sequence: TGCAGTGCAGGGAGCTCGTCCCAGCATTTT. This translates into CSAGSSSQHF.